The source of this TCR beta chain is a study of T cells in Graves' hyperthyroidism and ophthalmopathy. Only a few counts were recorded for this clonotype. Ophthalmopathy patients all had a Clinical Activity Score of at least 3, a NOSPECS grade of at least 4 and disease under 3 months old. Clinical symptoms, serum thyroxine and TRAb, thyroid ultrasound and orbital computed tomography were used for the diagnoses. Fresh peripheral blood, 10 ml, was the source of the PBMCs. Trimming removed 5 bases at V and 7 bases at J, with 18 bases between. Germline CDR1 is DFQATT and CDR2 is SNEGSKA (reference sequence). CDR3 length: 13 amino acids. Amplification yielded TCR beta CDR3 regions, with RNA transcripts as the source. HTBI primers were used for first-round RT-PCR of the TCR CDR3. TCRdb reprocessed the multiplex PCR reads via MiXCR and lists one record per CDR3 protein. In the table there are hundreds of thousands of distinct CDR3 sequences, roughly 14% of which are singletons.

This TCR was sampled from a middle-aged woman with Graves' ophthalmopathy. The chain recombines TRBV20-1 with TRBJ2-7; maybe TRBD1 (6 bases). The sequenced material came from blood. This CDR3 is CSAAYEGVGEQYF. The CDR3 DNA sequence: TGCAGTGCTGCGTACGAGGGGGTGGGAGAGCAGTACTTC.